The TCR beta chain described here comes from a study of identical twins. The CDR3 is made up of 17 amino acids. Whole-study findings and limits: Cross-sectional statistics, not tracking of the same donors, supported the conclusions. Out-of-frame alpha sequences common to twins exhibited a surplus of low generation probability. Reduced insertions were recorded for abundant cord blood beta clonotypes, with no such pattern in memory repertoires.

TCRdb reprocessed the 5' RACE reads with MiXCR, giving one entry per CDR3 protein. The sample holds around 490,000 distinct CDR3 sequences, 14% seen once. This clonotype was recorded at least ten times. The antigen is unknown. These sequences were also reported in another study, on yellow fever vaccine responses in identical twins.

The clonotype comes from a woman younger than 30 in good health. The sequencing input was CD4+ T cells sorted from blood. The V gene is TRBV21-1, the J gene TRBJ1-5; the table's D gene call, TRBD1, was not cross checked with the DNA. TRBV21-1 is described as a pseudogene. In nucleotides, the CDR3 is TGTGCCAGCAGCAAAGTCCCCCCCTGGGGCCACAATCAGCCCCAGCATTTT. Its protein product is CASSKVPPWGHNQPQHF.